This record looks at one TCR beta chain sequence and its context. No cognate antigen has been identified for it. The CDR3 spans 16 residues, from the cysteine through the phenylalanine. Kept here is only the CDR3 DNA, which spans 48 bases and is read in frame from base 1. The germline V gene (reference sequence) sets CDR1 to GTSNPN and CDR2 to SVGIG. Between the V and J ends, shortened by 3 bases and 0 bases respectively, the junction contains 17 bases. The data are from a study of cytomegalovirus exposure and HLA in healthy donors (dated by TCRdb to the late 2010s). Some background on the complete study: According to an earlier analysis of 550 to 750 of the donors, about 179 million T cells yielded 90 million to 130 million unique TCR beta sequences and approximately 300 Gb of sequence data. Roughly 300 gigabases of sequencing data and around 88 million unique TCR sequences made up an early release that covered approximately 700 HLA-typed donors. Of the 398 genotyped donors, about 80% fell in the genetic ancestry cluster associated with self-reported Caucasian donors. The study was designed to test whether signatures of past pathogen exposure could be identified by cataloging public T cell receptors. The T cell repertoires of about 700 subjects were profiled by immunosequencing and related to cytomegalovirus serostatus. A separate validation cohort of roughly 130 different subjects was used in addition to the roughly 720-subject first cohort. High-throughput TCR immunosequencing, statistical association of individual TCRs with disease status, and machine learning were combined to predict cytomegalovirus infection status. In a later analysis, previously published TCR beta repertoires from more than 500 donors were re-analyzed and high-resolution HLA genotyping was added so that TCR occurrence patterns could be studied. Rather than drawing on any new phenotypic data, the later analysis identified candidate immune exposures from TCR beta sequences and the way those sequences occurred across donors. In an earlier analysis of 500 to 650 of the donors, high-throughput TCR beta sequencing was used to judge whether each TCR beta V gene segment behaved as functional or pseudogenic. Alongside the repertoire data, information on donor age, sex, ethnicity and CMV serostatus was compiled. Genome-wide SNP genotypes for about three fifths of the roughly 670 donors were used in a later genetic analysis, which treated that subset as a discovery cohort. All discovery cohort repertoires had been generated on a single sequencing platform. Both class I and class II loci were covered by HLA typing, at four-digit resolution. Typing coverage differed by locus: A, B, C, DRB1 and DQB1 were typed in about 620-630 donors, DQA1 in 500 to 550, DPA1 in approximately 600, and DPB1 in 400 to 490. Roughly 5 DR-DQ haplotypes were handled as single units for association and clustering because linkage in the cohort was strong. Among some 410 genotyped donors of the cohort, an average of around 240,000 unique TCR beta nucleotide sequences were sequenced per donor, around 18% of them non-productive.

Results the study describes overall, beyond this receptor: According to a later genetic analysis, donors in an Asian-associated ancestry cluster had fewer N-insertions in productive TCRs than the approximately 650-donor mean. A later analysis associated about 17,000 TCR beta sequences with specific HLA alleles at a false discovery rate of 0.05. Because HLA typing was missing for some donors at each locus, association tests included only the typed subset. This cohort had only TCR beta chains sequenced, and the lack of alpha or paired-chain data limited which features could be detected. A further reported finding was that TCR beta sequences accurately predicted the HLA-A and HLA-B alleles for most subjects in the first cohort. According to a later analysis, TCR association rates differed among HLA loci, with DRB1 alleles showing the most associated TCRs and HLA-C alleles showing the fewest. Compared with equally common non-associated chains, HLA-associated TCR beta chains in a later analysis were more clonally expanded and had lower generation probabilities. It was suggested by the authors that the approach could potentially be generalized to other disease states and immunological phenotypes. Strong co-occurrence of HLA alleles, especially DR and DQ, made assigning TCR associations to individual alleles difficult. A cluster of highly shared sequence variants was judged likely to represent a technical artifact of the sequencing pipeline. The earlier analysis of 587 of the donors excluded 15 to 20 rarely observed V segments, including chromosome 9 orphons, because counts were too low. In an earlier analysis of approximately 590 of the donors, most TCR beta V segments appeared in productive rearrangements about 87% or about 30% of the time, broadly matching IMGT annotations. A later genetic analysis associated a missense DCLRE1C variant with V-gene and J-gene trimming of TCR beta chains, and an independent cohort replicated the association. A later analysis reported that several top co-occurrence clusters appeared linked to parvovirus B19, influenza, CMV and Epstein-Barr virus. Some IMGT-functional V segments, including TRBV6-2 and TRBV6-3, could not be distinguished by the 87-base-pair reads and were therefore excluded. Cytomegalovirus status was reported to be diagnosed by the classifier with high specificity and sensitivity in both the original and validation cohorts. Sequencing depth was assumed to be roughly uniform across donors in the presence/absence analyses, though that assumption may not hold. Immune exposure information for the cohort was limited to CMV serostatus. In vitro tests confirmed that a few of the cytomegalovirus-associated TCR beta chains recognize cytomegalovirus antigens. In a later analysis, most CMV-associated TCR beta chains were found to appear HLA-restricted, with HLA associations seemingly driven largely by CMV exposure. Most TCR sequences were seen in very few donors, while some public TCRs were found in many individuals. Correlated functional status among segregating V segments might be attributable to linkage disequilibrium, but an unknown experimental factor could not be ruled out. A total of about 180 TCR beta chains were listed by the study as associated with cytomegalovirus.

Receptor amplification or capture employed the immunoSEQ multiplex PCR assay. For the multiplex PCR, a mixture combining 60 forward primers for TCR Vbeta segments and 13 reverse primers for TCR Jbeta segments was used. The CDR3 region of rearranged TCR beta genes was amplified from genomic DNA by a multiplex PCR assay. The Illumina HiSeq System was used to sequence the amplified TCR beta libraries as 87-base-pair reads. Processing in the source paper ran as follows. A later analysis tallied around 80 million unique TCR beta chains across the 666 repertoires, and approximately 9.9 million of those chains were shared by two or more donors. Raw reads were error-corrected and collapsed into unique sequences with a nearest-neighbor algorithm that merged closely related sequences to remove PCR and sequencing errors. V, D and J gene segments were assigned by aligning CDR3 sequences to IMGT reference sequences. For a sequence to be retained, a match of at least six nucleotides to both a V gene segment and a J gene segment was required. Rearrangements were classified as productive when the CDR3 lacked stop codons and remained in frame with V and J, and all other rearrangements were classified as non-productive. CDR3 was defined according to IMGT convention as the region running from the second conserved V-encoded cysteine to the conserved J-encoded phenylalanine. The earlier analysis of roughly 590 of the donors excluded sequences that lacked an unambiguous match to a single V gene segment. An earlier analysis of over 450 of the donors classified V segments as functional when productive rearrangements were above 56.7% and as segregating when the standard deviation between donors was above 5%. A statistical classification framework was developed to diagnose cytomegalovirus status using the catalog of TCR beta chain sequences. In a later analysis, TCR nucleotide sequences were compared against IMGT/GENE-DB human TR gene sequences so that V and J genes could be assigned. A later analysis assigned CDR3 sequences and most-parsimonious VDJ recombination scenarios with the TCRdist pipeline. A later analysis defined each TCR beta chain by its CDR3 amino acid sequence plus V-gene family, and excluded reads lacking a unique V-gene family. As a way to deal with suspected cross-contamination and a sequencing artifact, a later analysis dropped nearly 600 nucleotide sequences that were highly shared and had low generation probability. A later analysis calculated a clonal expansion index for each public chain from normalized within-repertoire ranks of inferred template counts. In a later analysis, generation probabilities were computed with a VDJ recombination model fitted to out-of-frame rearrangements, and the resulting probabilities were checked against IGoR. In a later analysis, hypergeometric tests were used to score TCR-TCR, TCR-HLA and TCR-CMV co-occurrence, with a repertoire-size bias correction applied to TCR pairs. To estimate false discovery rates, a later analysis permuted the HLA or CMV assignments 20 times. A later analysis grouped co-occurring TCRs with DBSCAN, adding TCRdist sequence similarity when clustering within HLA-allele-positive subsets. For co-occurrence clustering, repertoires with fewer than 30,000 or more than 120,000 public chains were excluded, along with five repertoires with anomalous nucleotide sharing. The table was pulled from immuneACCESS by TCRdb, which kept in-frame rearrangements only. Such tables lose some clones; where checked, under half of the loss comes from unresolved V genes, and the rest has no known cause. Clone size and the V and J calls come from that table; the DNA yielded D and trimming. The sample table includes 130,000 to 150,000 clones. The ten largest clones represent about 0.96% of the sample.

The cohort consisted of more than 650 healthy bone marrow donors. At the time of sampling, all cohort members were nominally healthy, though unrecorded immune exposures were likely present. The donor tested CMV seronegative, placing the donor among the 352 seronegative members of the cohort. A peripheral blood sample was provided by each donor, and peripheral blood mononuclear cells were used for TCR beta sequencing. Genomic DNA was extracted from the blood cell samples with the Qiagen DNeasy Blood Extraction Kit. The receptor was isolated from a male donor in good health and CMV-seronegative. The sequence is built from TRBV30 and TRBJ1-2, and possibly TRBD1, on 6 matching bases. The sample was PBMCs. The nucleotide sequence reads TGTGCCTGGAGCCTAGGGGGGGCGCAAGCTAACTATGGCTACACCTTC. Translated, this is CAWSLGGAQANYGYTF.